This is a list of T cell receptor beta chains from one sample in a study of T cells in Graves' hyperthyroidism and ophthalmopathy. TCRdb reprocessed the multiplex PCR reads via MiXCR and lists one record per CDR3 protein. In the table there are tens of thousands of distinct CDR3 sequences, approximately 50% of which are singletons. Material for sequencing was peripheral blood or thyroid tissue (not recorded which). Every receptor here comes from a man aged 18 to 29 with Graves' hyperthyroidism. Both conserved end residues are part of each CDR3. The order of the fields is clone size, V gene, J gene, CDR3 protein. Only some rows state a clone size, as once, few, many or a class for expanded clones.

>many|TRBV4-3|TRBJ1-2
CASSQVVLLYNYGYTF
>NA|TRBV15|TRBJ1-5
CATSRDRGDYQPQHF
>NA|TRBV2|TRBJ1-2
CASIFHYIF
>many|TRBV30|TRBJ1-1
CAWNGVQGMNTEAFF
>many|TRBV12-3/TRBV12-4|TRBJ1-1
CASSFSGSNTEAFF
>NA|TRBV10-3|TRBJ2-7
CAISGPNTYEQYF
>NA|TRBV15|TRBJ1-5
CATSRDWRVVNQPQHF
>NA|TRBV12-3/TRBV12-4|TRBJ2-5
CASSPRQGQETQYF
>many|TRBV7-2|TRBJ2-7
CASSPRTGAFSSEQYF
>NA|TRBV19|TRBJ1-2
CASSSGGRGYTF
>many|TRBV7-2|TRBJ1-1
CASSFGGMMNTEAFF
>many|TRBV29-1|TRBJ2-5
CSVEDPGTQETQYF
>NA|TRBV7-6|NA
CASSLASGQGSYEQYF
>many|TRBV6-4|TRBJ2-7
CASSDRGRGSYEQYF
>few|TRBV14|TRBJ2-7
CASSQADLYHEQYF
>many|TRBV4-3|TRBJ2-7
CASSETLWDTTYEQYF